This T cell receptor beta chain was captured in a study of T cells after posttransplantation cyclophosphamide. In germline, CDR1 is SNHLY, CDR2 FYNNEI. The CDR3 consists of 13 residues. Trimming at V came to 6 bases and at J to 6 bases, leaving 7 bases not matched to a gene. Sequencing was performed with immunoSEQ multiplex PCR; in TCRdb, only in-frame clones are kept and a portion is missing. The specimen gives tens of thousands of clones without singletons; the ten biggest hold 2.7%. This clone showed up many times. This receptor was identified in a woman aged 60-70 years in good health, CMV-negative, and a related stem cell transplant donor. Material: PBMCs. V usage is TRBV2 and J usage is TRBJ2-7, with TRBD1 matching over 8 bases. CDR3 sequence: CASSAGQAREQYF. CDR3 coding DNA: TGTGCCAGCAGCGCGGGACAGGCTCGCGAGCAGTACTTC.